This T cell receptor beta chain was sequenced during a study of T cells in Graves' hyperthyroidism and ophthalmopathy. Study conclusions and caveats: The model forecast ophthalmopathy, anticipating it by a median approximately 7 months before onset.

The source material, RNA transcripts, was used to amplify TCR beta CDR3 regions. When the TCR CDR3 underwent first-round RT-PCR, the HTBI primer set was used. TCRdb called the multiplex PCR reads again in MiXCR, with one record for every CDR3 protein. Seen here are fewer than 400,000 distinct CDR3 sequences, more than 12% observed once, and the top ten hold 25% to 30%. V gave up 4 bases and J gave up 7 bases, with 14 bases separating them. The CDR3 sequence is 14 residues long. Germline V gene sequence: CDR1 LNHDA, CDR2 SQIVND (reference sequence). Diagnosis relied on clinical symptoms, serum thyroxine and TRAb, thyroid ultrasound and orbital computed tomography. This clonotype appeared once. The antigen is unknown.

The sequencing sample was made of blood. The TCR comes from a man aged 45 to 65 with Graves' ophthalmopathy. V usage is TRBV19 and J usage is TRBJ2-4; D is perhaps TRBD2 (7 bases). CDR3 sequence reads: CASSSGGGANIQYF. The CDR3 bases are TGTGCCAGTAGTAGCGGGGGCGGGGCTAACATTCAGTACTTC.